The entry below gives a single TCR beta chain sequence along with its context. This table comes from immunoSEQ multiplex PCR, and its TCRdb copy is limited to in-frame clones, with some not included. The sample holds about 210,000 clones, approximately 80% seen once. With 2 bases clipped from V and 5 bases from J, the junction kept 1 base outside the gene matches. This CDR3 has 14 amino acids. The germline CDR1 and CDR2 sequences are GTSNPN and SVGIG (reference sequence). The data were obtained in a study of blood T cell repertoires in COVID-19. Participants' own reports of clinical history determined their cohort assignment.

The material sequenced was PBMCs or T cells enriched from blood (not recorded which). The receptor's source is a man younger than 45 with acute COVID-19. The chain couples TRBV30 to TRBJ1-4; 11 positions match TRBD1. CDR3 nucleotide sequence: TGTGCCTGGAGTCGGGACAGGGGGAATGAAAAACTGTTTTTT. Protein product: CAWSRDRGNEKLFF. The full variable domain, in which reference TRBV30 and TRBJ1-4 provide the parts outside the CDR3, is SQTIHQWPATLVQPVGSPLSLECTVEGTSNPNLYWYRQAAGRGLQLLFYSVGIGQISSEVPQNLSASRPQDRQFILSSKKLLLSDSGFYLCAWSRDRGNEKLFFGSGTQLSVL.